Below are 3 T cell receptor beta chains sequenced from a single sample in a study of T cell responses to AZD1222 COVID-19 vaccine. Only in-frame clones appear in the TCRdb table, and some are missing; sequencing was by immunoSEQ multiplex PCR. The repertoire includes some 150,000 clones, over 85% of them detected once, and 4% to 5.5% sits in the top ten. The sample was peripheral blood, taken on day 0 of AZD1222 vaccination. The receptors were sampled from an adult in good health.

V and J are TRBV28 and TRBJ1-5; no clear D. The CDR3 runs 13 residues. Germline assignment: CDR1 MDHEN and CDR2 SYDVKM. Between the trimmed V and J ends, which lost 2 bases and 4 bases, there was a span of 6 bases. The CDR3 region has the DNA TGTGCCAGCAGTTTAAGCCGAAATCAGCCCCAGCATTTT. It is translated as CASSLSRNQPQHF. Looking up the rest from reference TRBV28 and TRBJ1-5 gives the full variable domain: DVKVTQSSRYLVKRTGEKVFLECVQDMDHENMFWYRQDPGLGLRLIYFSYDVKMKEKGDIPEGYSVSREKKERFSLILESASTNQTSMYLCASSLSRNQPQHFGDGTRLSIL.

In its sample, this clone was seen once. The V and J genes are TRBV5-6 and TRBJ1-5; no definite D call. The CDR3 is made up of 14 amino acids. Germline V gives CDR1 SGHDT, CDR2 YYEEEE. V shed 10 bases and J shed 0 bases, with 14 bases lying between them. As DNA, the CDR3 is TGTGCCTCCAGACATCACCGTAGCAATCAGCCCCAGCATTTT. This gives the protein CASRHHRSNQPQHF.

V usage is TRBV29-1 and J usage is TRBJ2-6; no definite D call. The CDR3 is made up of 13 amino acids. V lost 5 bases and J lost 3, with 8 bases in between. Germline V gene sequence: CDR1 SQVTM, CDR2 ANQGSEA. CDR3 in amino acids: CSVSIVGANVLTF. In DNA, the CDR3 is TGCAGCGTTTCGATTGTTGGGGCCAACGTCCTGACTTTC.